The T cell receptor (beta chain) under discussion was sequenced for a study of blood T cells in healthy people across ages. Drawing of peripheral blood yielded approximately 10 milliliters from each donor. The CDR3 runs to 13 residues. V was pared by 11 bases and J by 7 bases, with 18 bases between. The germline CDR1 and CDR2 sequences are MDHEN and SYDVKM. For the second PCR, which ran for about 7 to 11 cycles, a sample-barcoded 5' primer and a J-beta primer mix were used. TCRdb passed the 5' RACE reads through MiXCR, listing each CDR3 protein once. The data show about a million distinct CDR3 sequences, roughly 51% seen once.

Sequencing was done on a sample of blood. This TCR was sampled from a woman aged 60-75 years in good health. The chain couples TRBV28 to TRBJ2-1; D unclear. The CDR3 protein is CALLPHGSNEQFF. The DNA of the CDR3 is TGTGCCTTATTGCCCCACGGAAGTAATGAGCAGTTCTTC. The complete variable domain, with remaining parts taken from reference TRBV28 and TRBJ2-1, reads DVKVTQSSRYLVKRTGEKVFLECVQDMDHENMFWYRQDPGLGLRLIYFSYDVKMKEKGDIPEGYSVSREKKERFSLILESASTNQTSMYLCALLPHGSNEQFFGPGTRLTVL.